This T cell receptor (beta chain) was captured in a study of blood T cell repertoires in COVID-19 (TCRdb year 2020). For the study in its entirety: Collaborator samples came from the United States, Italy and Spain and covered acute and convalescent phases of COVID-19. Subjects who had been exposed to COVID-19, were actively infected with it, or had recovered from it provided the deeply sampled blood TCRbeta repertoires that made up the dataset. The prospective study material was composed of cDNA or gDNA derived from T cells, B-cell-depleted T cells, or PBMCs. Samples came from the ongoing ImmuneRACE study (first 160 participants) plus 1,254 subjects from 6 global collaborators. The repertoires were made available in a free public database intended to serve as a resource for research on the immune response to SARS-CoV-2. Where available, HLA class I and class II types were obtained from metadata supplied by the sample provider rather than from assay-based typing. A de-identified subject ID, COVID-19 status, age in years and sex were almost always included in the sample metadata. On the study overall, not on this receptor specifically: The quantity of clinical and demographic metadata differed by source and by participant and was supplied without curation.

The CDR3 contains 15 residues, cysteine and phenylalanine counted. The DNA shown is the 45-base CDR3, in frame from base 1. V has 7 bases trimmed and J has 7 bases trimmed; junction bases matching no gene number 9. CDR1 and CDR2 are drawn from the germline V gene: MDHEN, SYDVKM. Comment on this clone: The specificity of this receptor is unknown. There are no base qualities to consult, and no much larger clone falls within one base.

The immunoSEQ Assay, a bias-controlled multiplex PCR, was used to amplify TCRbeta CDR3 regions from genomic DNA. As for the authors' bioinformatics: Within the assay, amplification of reference gene primers was used to estimate how many nucleated cells each sample contained. To quantify the absolute abundance of each unique TCRbeta CDR3 rearrangement, sequence reads were collapsed and filtered. For each sample, productive Simpson clonality was calculated as the square root of Simpson's diversity index across productive rearrangements. In TCRdb, the immuneACCESS table is reduced to in-frame sequences with V and J assigned. These tables do not hold every clone; where another copy was compared, an unresolved V gene accounts for under half, and the others remain unexplained. That table gives V, J and clone size, and the DNA gave D and trimming. This sample lists 300,000 or so clones; 70% to 90% were detected once. Around 4% of the sample comes from the top ten.

Enrolling through a virtual design, the prospective study's participants ranged in age from roughly 18 to 89 years and lived across about two dozen United States geographic areas. To assign participants to cohorts, the prospective study relied on clinical history that participants themselves reported in a screening survey and a study questionnaire. Each participant in the prospective study had whole blood, serum and a nasopharyngeal or oropharyngeal swab collected by mobile phlebotomists. Additional blood draws and questionnaires over an approximately two-month period could optionally be provided by prospective study participants. Blood samples from the prospective study were shipped frozen or at room temperature prior to DNA extraction.

Material: PBMCs or T cells enriched from blood (not recorded which). The origin of this receptor is a woman aged 40 to 49 with acute COVID-19. The sequence is built from TRBV28 and TRBJ1-4, and TRBD1 aligns with 10 junction nucleotides. The CDR3 protein sequence reads: CASNAVDRGGEKLFF. DNA sequence: TGTGCCAGCAACGCCGTGGACAGGGGGGGTGAAAAACTGTTTTTT.